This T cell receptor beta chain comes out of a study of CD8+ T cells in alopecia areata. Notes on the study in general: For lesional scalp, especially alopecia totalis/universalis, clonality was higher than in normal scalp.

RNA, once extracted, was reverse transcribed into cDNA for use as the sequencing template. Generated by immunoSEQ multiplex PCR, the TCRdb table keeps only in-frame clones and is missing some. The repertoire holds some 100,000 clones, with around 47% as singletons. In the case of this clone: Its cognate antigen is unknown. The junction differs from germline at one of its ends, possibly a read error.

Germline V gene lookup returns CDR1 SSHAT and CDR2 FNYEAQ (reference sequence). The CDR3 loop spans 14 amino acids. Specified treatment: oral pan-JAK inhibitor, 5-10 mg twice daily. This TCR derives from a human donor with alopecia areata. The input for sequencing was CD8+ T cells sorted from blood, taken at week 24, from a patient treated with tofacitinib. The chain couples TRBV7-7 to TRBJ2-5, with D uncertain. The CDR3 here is CASSYGVEGETQYF. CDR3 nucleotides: TGTGCTAGCAGCTATGGTGTGGAAGGAGAGACCCAGTACTTC.